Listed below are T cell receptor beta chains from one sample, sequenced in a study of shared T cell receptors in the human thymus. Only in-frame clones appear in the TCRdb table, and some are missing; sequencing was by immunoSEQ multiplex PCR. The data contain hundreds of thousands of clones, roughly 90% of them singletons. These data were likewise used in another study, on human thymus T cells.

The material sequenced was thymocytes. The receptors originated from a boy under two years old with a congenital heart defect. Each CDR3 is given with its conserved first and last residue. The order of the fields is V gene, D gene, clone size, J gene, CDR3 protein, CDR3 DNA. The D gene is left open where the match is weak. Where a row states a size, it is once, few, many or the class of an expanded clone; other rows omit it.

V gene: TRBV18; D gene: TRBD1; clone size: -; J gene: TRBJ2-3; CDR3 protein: CASSSQGADTQYF; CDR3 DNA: TGTGCCAGCTCATCACAGGGGGCAGATACGCAGTATTTT
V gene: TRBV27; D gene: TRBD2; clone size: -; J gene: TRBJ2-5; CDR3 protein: CASSPRLAGAQETQYF; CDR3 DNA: TGTGCCAGCAGTCCCCGACTAGCGGGGGCCCAAGAGACCCAGTACTTC
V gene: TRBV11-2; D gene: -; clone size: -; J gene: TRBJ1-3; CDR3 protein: CASSLATEGSGNTIYF; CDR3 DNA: TGTGCCAGCAGCTTAGCCACGGAGGGCTCTGGAAACACCATATATTTT
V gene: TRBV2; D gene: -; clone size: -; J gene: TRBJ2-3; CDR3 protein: CASSVAYGADTQYF; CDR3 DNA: TGTGCCAGCAGTGTTGCGTACGGAGCGGATACGCAGTATTTT
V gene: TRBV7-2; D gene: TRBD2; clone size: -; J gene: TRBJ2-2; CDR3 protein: CASSPLWTSEDTGELFF; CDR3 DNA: TGTGCCAGCAGCCCCCTTTGGACTAGCGAGGACACCGGGGAGCTGTTTTTT
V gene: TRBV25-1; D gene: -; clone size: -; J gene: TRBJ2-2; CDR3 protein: CASSVRTGELFF; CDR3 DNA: TGTGCCAGCAGTGTTAGAACCGGGGAGCTGTTTTTT
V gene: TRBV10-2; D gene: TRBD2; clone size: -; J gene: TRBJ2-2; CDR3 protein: CATPRNIREGRGTGELFF; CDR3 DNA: TGCGCCACCCCCAGAAATATCCGGGAGGGCCGTGGCACCGGGGAGCTGTTTTTT
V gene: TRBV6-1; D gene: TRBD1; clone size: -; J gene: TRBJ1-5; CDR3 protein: CASSEGGTDSNQPQHF; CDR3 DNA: TGTGCCAGCAGTGAAGGAGGGACAGACAGCAATCAGCCCCAGCATTTT
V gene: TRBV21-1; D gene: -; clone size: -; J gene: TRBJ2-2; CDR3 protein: CASSKEGGTGCTGELFF; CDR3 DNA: TGTGCCAGCAGCAAAGAGGGCGGGACAGGGTGCACCGGGGAGCTGTTTTTT
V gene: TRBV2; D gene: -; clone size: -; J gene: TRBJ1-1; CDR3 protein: CARRAITPVGTEAFF; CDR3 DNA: TGTGCCAGGAGGGCGATTACCCCTGTTGGCACTGAAGCTTTCTTT
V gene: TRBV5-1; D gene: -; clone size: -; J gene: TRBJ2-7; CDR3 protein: CASSPNLLQEDEQYF; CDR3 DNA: TGCGCCAGCAGCCCTAACTTGCTCCAGGAGGACGAGCAGTACTTC
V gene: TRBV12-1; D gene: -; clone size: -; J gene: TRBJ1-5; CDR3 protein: CASSSDQPQHF; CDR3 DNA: TGTGCCAGCAGCTCAGATCAGCCCCAGCATTTT
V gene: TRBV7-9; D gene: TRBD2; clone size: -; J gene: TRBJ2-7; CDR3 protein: CASSPSGRSSYEQYF; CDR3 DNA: TGTGCCAGCAGTCCTAGCGGGAGGTCCTCCTACGAGCAGTACTTC
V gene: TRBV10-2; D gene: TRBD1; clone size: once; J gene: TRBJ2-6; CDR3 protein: CASSGDLPGQLPYSGANVLTF; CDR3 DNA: TGCGCCAGCAGTGGCGACCTACCGGGACAGCTTCCATACTCTGGGGCCAACGTCCTGACTTTC
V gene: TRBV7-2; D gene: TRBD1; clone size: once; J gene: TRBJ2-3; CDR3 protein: CASSLEQGSDTQYF; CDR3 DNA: TGTGCCAGCAGCTTAGAACAGGGGTCAGATACGCAGTATTTT
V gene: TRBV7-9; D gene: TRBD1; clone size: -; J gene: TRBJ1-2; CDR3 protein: CASSLALGDRGLGNYGYTF; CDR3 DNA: TGTGCCAGCAGCTTAGCCCTGGGGGACAGGGGGCTTGGGAACTATGGCTACACCTTC
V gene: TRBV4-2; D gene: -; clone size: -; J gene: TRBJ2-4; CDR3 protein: CASSQDSPRRLAKNIQYF; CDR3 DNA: TGTGCCAGCAGCCAAGACTCGCCTCGGAGACTAGCCAAAAACATTCAGTACTTC
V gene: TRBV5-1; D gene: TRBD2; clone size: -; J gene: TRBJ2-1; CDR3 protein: CASSLGAGLADNEQFF; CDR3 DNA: TGCGCCAGCAGCTTGGGGGCGGGACTAGCGGACAATGAGCAGTTCTTC
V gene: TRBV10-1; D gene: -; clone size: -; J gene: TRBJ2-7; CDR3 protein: CASSERRLTPPYEQYF; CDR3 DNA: TGCGCCAGCAGTGAAAGGAGACTTACCCCACCCTACGAGCAGTACTTC
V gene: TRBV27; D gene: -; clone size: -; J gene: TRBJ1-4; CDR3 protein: CASSLRTPGTPLNEKLFF; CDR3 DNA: TGTGCCAGCAGTTTGCGTACCCCTGGGACACCTTTAAATGAAAAACTGTTTTTT
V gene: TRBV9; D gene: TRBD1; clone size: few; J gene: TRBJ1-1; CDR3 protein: CASSVENVGGKAFF; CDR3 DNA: TGTGCCAGCAGCGTAGAGAATGTAGGGGGCAAAGCTTTCTTT
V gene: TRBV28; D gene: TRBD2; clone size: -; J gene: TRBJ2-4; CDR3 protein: CASSRPGTSNRGF; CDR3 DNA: TGTGCCAGCAGTCGTCCCGGGACTAGTAACCGCGGCTTC
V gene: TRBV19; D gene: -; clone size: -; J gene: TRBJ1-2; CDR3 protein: CASTLKWPNGYTF; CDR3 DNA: TGTGCCAGTACCCTTAAATGGCCAAATGGCTACACCTTC
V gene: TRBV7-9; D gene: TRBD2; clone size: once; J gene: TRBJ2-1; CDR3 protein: CASDPSGRAGEQFF; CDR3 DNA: TGTGCCAGCGACCCTAGCGGGAGGGCCGGTGAGCAGTTCTTC
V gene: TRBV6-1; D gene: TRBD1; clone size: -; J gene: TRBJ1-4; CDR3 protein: CASTRTGLLFF; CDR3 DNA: TGTGCCAGCACTAGGACAGGGCTTCTGTTTTTT
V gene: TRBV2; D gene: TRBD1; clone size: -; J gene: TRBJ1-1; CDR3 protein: CASRQTQTGAGTEAFF; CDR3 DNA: TGTGCCAGCAGACAAACCCAGACAGGGGCCGGGACTGAAGCTTTCTTT
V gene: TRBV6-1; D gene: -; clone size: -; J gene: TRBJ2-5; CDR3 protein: CATPSGRQETQYF; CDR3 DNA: TGTGCCACCCCCTCCGGGAGACAAGAGACCCAGTACTTC
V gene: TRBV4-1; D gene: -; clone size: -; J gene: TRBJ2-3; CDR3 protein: CASSQDPVPDTQYF; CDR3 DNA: TGCGCCAGCAGCCAAGATCCAGTACCAGATACGCAGTATTTT
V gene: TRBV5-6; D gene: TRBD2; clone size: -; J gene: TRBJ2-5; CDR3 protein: CASSLRLAGIQETQYF; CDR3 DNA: TGTGCCAGCAGCCTGCGACTAGCGGGCATACAAGAGACCCAGTACTTC
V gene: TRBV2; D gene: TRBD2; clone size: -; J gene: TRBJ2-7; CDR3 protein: CASTRASGSMGHEQYF; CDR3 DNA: TGTGCCAGCACCCGGGCTAGCGGGAGTATGGGCCACGAGCAGTACTTC
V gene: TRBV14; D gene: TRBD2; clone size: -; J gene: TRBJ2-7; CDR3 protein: CASSQDSERETSYEQYF; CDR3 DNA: TGTGCCAGCAGCCAAGACTCGGAGCGGGAGACATCCTACGAGCAGTACTTC
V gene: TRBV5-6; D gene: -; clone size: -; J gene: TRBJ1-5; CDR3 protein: CASSSRQTYSNQPQHF; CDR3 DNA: TGTGCCAGCAGCTCTCGGCAGACTTATAGCAATCAGCCCCAGCATTTT
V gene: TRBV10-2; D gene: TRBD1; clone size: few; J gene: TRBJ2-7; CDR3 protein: CASSVRTGSSYEQYF; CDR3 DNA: TGCGCCAGCAGTGTGAGGACAGGGTCCTCCTACGAGCAGTACTTC
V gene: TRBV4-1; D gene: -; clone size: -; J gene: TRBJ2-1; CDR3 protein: CASSQADYYNEQFF; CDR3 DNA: TGCGCCAGCAGCCAAGCGGACTACTACAATGAGCAGTTCTTC
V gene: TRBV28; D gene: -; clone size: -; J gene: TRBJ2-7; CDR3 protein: CASSLLNRETYEQYF; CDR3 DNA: TGTGCCAGCAGTTTATTAAACAGGGAAACCTACGAGCAGTACTTC
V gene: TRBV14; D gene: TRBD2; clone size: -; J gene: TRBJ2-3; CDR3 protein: CASSPPTSGSGDTQYF; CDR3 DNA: TGTGCCAGCAGCCCACCGACTAGCGGGAGTGGGGATACGCAGTATTTT
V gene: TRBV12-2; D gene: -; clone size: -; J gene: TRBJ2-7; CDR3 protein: CASRIGLAGAPGEQYF; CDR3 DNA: TGTGCAAGTCGAATCGGACTAGCGGGAGCTCCGGGCGAGCAGTACTTC
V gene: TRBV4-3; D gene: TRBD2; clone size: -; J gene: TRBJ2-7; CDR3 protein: CASSRSSGGVGEQYF; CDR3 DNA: TGCGCCAGCAGCCGATCTAGCGGGGGCGTGGGCGAGCAGTACTTC
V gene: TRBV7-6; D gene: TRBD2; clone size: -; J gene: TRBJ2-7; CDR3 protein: CASSLALPLAGVRNEQYF; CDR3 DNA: TGTGCCAGCAGCTTAGCCCTTCCCCTAGCGGGAGTTAGAAACGAGCAGTACTTC
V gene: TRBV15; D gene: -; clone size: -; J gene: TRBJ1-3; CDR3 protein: CATSRERRQLGNTIYF; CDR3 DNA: TGTGCCACCAGCAGAGAACGGAGGCAGCTCGGAAACACCATATATTTT
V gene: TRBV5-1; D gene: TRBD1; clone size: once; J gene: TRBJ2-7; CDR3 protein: CASSPSDRDYEQYF; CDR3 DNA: TGCGCCAGCAGCCCGTCCGACAGGGACTACGAGCAGTACTTC